This T cell receptor beta chain derives from a study of blood T cell repertoires in COVID-19. In the study overall: COVID-19 samples from acute and convalescent phases originated in the United States, Italy and Spain.

The data were produced by immunoSEQ multiplex PCR, yet TCRdb's version contains in-frame clones alone and is incomplete. The top ten clones hold approximately 3.3% of a sample with over 100,000 clones, just under 85% of them seen once. This clone was seen a single time. This CDR3 is built from 15 residues. The V end lost 5 bases, the J end lost 1 base, and 12 bases lay between the germline ends. The germline V gene encodes CDR1 LNHDA and CDR2 SQIVND (reference sequence). The V and J genes are TRBV19 and TRBJ2-1; tentative D call: TRBD2 (5 bases). The sequence came from a woman older than 75 with active or convalescent COVID-19. Sample: peripheral blood. The CDR3 DNA sequence: TGTGCCAGTAGTCTGGAAACGGGGTCCTACAATGAGCAGTTCTTC. Residues: CASSLETGSYNEQFF.